The 30 T cell receptor beta chains in this list originate from one sample, sequenced in a study of cytomegalovirus exposure and HLA in healthy donors (dated by TCRdb to the late 2010s). The library was obtained by the immunoSEQ multiplex PCR assay. TCRdb stores this immuneACCESS table with in-frame sequences only. Part of the clones is absent; in the studies checked, under half of the shortfall reflects unresolved V genes, and no reason is known for the rest. The sample table contains approximately 120,000 clones; only one count was recorded for around 94% of them. The ten largest clones take up 1% to 1.5% of the sample. Sequenced material: PBMCs. These receptors all stem from a woman under 30 in good health and CMV-seronegative.

This chain joins TRBV2 and TRBJ2-2, with 9 bases identical to TRBD1. Per the germline V gene, CDR1 is SNHLY and CDR2 is FYNNEI. J gave up 4 bases and V 5 bases, and 5 bases lay outside the gene matches. CDR3 size: 15 residues. CDR3 sequence reads: CASSPRQGGTGELFF. In nucleotides, the CDR3 is TGTGCCAGCAGTCCCCGACAGGGGGGCACCGGGGAGCTGTTTTTT. The variable domain in full, with the rest retrieved from reference TRBV2 and TRBJ2-2, is EPEVTQTPSHQVTQMGQEVILRCVPISNHLYFYWYRQILGQKVEFLVSFYNNEISEKSEIFDDQFSVERPDGSNFTLKIRSTKLEDSAMYFCASSPRQGGTGELFFGEGSRLTVL.

Concerning this clone itself: The same CDR3 also results from other DNA sequences found in this sample. The rearrangement links TRBV7-3 to TRBJ2-3; 10 bases are shared with TRBD2. The V segment lost 3 bases and the J segment 3 bases; nucleotides outside the gene matches: 6. This CDR3 region has 16 residues. From germline, CDR1 is SGHTA and CDR2 FQGTGA. The CDR3 spells CASSLGAGGLTDTQYF. DNA for the CDR3: TGTGCCAGCAGCTTGGGAGCGGGGGGGCTAACAGATACGCAGTATTTT.

V is TRBV6-4 and J is TRBJ1-5, with a possible D match to TRBD1 (5 bases). V was trimmed by 5 bases and J by 7 bases, leaving 12 bases between them. CDR3 length: 13 amino acids. The germline gives CDR1 MRHNA, CDR2 SNTAGT. CDR3 in amino acids: CASSLGPNQPQHF. The CDR3 bases are TGTGCCAGCAGTTTGGGGCCGAACCAGCCCCAGCATTTT.

The chain recombines TRBV5-4 with TRBJ2-7; D possibly corresponds to TRBD2 (6 bases). Trimming removed 4 bases at V and 0 bases at J, with 14 bases between. Germline CDR1 reads SGHNT; CDR2 reads YYREEE (reference sequence). There are 15 residues in the CDR3. CDR3 sequence (DNA): TGTGCCAGCAGCCTTCCGGGAGTTAGCTCCTACGAGCAGTACTTC. This encodes CASSLPGVSSYEQYF.

The chain couples TRBV20-1 to TRBJ2-7, with D possibly matching TRBD1 (5 bases). In germline, CDR1 is DFQATT, CDR2 SNEGSKA (reference sequence). The V end was cut by 5 bases, the J end by 4 bases, with 9 bases between. CDR3 length: 11 residues. The CDR3 nucleotides read TGCAGTGCTCCTAGGGGATACGAGCAGTACTTC. Its translation is CSAPRGYEQYF.

The chain couples TRBV9 to TRBJ2-3; 8 bases fit TRBD2. The junction had 4 bases not matched to a gene; V was cut back by 0 bases and J by 7 bases. This CDR3 comprises 14 residues. Germline assignment: CDR1 SGDLS and CDR2 YYNGEE. The CDR3 DNA reads as TGTGCCAGCAGCGTAGATTGGACTAGCTATACGCAGTATTTT. Its protein product is CASSVDWTSYTQYF.

The sample holds a few counts of this clone. The chain uses TRBV27 and TRBJ1-4; D is possibly TRBD1 (6 bases). Between the trimmed V and J ends, which lost 10 bases and 4 bases, there was a span of 16 bases. Germline V gene data show CDR1 as MNHEY and CDR2 as SMNVEV (reference sequence). This CDR3 region has 14 residues. The CDR3 here is CAIHGRDINEKLFF. The CDR3 DNA is TGTGCCATCCACGGGAGGGACATTAATGAAAAACTGTTTTTT.

This chain links TRBV27 with TRBJ2-7; tentatively, D is TRBD2 (6 bases). Per the germline V gene, CDR1 is MNHEY and CDR2 is SMNVEV (reference sequence). CDR3 length: 13 residues. The ends were cut back, 10 bases at V and 7 bases at J, with 20 bases in the middle. Written as DNA, the CDR3 is TGTGCCACCATACCCGGAGGGACGGGGGAGCAGTACTTC. Translated, it gives CATIPGGTGEQYF.

The chain combines TRBV28 with TRBJ2-4, with D maybe TRBD1 (6 bases). V was trimmed by 4 bases and J by 5 bases, leaving 12 bases between them. CDR3 length: 14 residues. From germline, CDR1 is MDHEN and CDR2 SYDVKM. CDR3 sequence (DNA): TGTGCCAGCAGTTCAAAGGGGGAGCAAAACATTCAGTACTTC. This sequence encodes CASSSKGEQNIQYF.

The chain uses TRBV9 and TRBJ1-2, with D maybe TRBD1 (6 bases). The CDR3 has 15 residues. Germline V gives CDR1 SGDLS, CDR2 YYNGEE. V lost 0 bases and J lost 3, with 12 bases in between. The CDR3 coding sequence is TGTGCCAGCAGCGTAGCTGGGGGCTCCTACTATGGCTACACCTTC. Protein sequence: CASSVAGGSYYGYTF.

This rearrangement joins TRBV19 to TRBJ1-1; TRBD1 matches 7 bases. The CDR3 length is 13 residues. CDR1 and CDR2 (germline): LNHDA, SQIVND (reference sequence). The ends lost 4 bases at V and 6 bases at J; junction bases unmatched: 5. CDR3 DNA: TGTGCCAGTAGTAGACAGGGAAGGGCTGAAGCTTTCTTT. Protein product: CASSRQGRAEAFF.

The chain combines TRBV19 with TRBJ2-1, with 9 bases identical to TRBD1. With 8 bases clipped from V and 1 base from J, the junction kept 15 bases outside the gene matches. The length of the CDR3 is 18 residues. Germline V gene data show CDR1 as LNHDA and CDR2 as SQIVND (reference sequence). The CDR3 DNA reads as TGTGCCAGTTCCGCCGGGACAGGGTTCTTTTGGTCCTACAATGAGCAGTTCTTC. Encoded protein: CASSAGTGFFWSYNEQFF. The full variable domain, with the rest looked up from reference TRBV19 and TRBJ2-1, is DGGITQSPKYLFRKEGQNVTLSCEQNLNHDAMYWYRQDPGQGLRLIYYSQIVNDFQKGDIAEGYSVSREKKESFPLTVTSAQKNPTAFYLCASSAGTGFFWSYNEQFFGPGTRLTVL.

This clone showed up just once. The chain is built from TRBV10-3 and TRBJ2-1, with TRBD2 matching over 8 bases. CDR3 length: 15 amino acids. V shed 0 bases, J shed 10 bases, and the junction held 8 bases outside the gene matches. Germline values: CDR1 ENHRY, CDR2 SYGVKD. The CDR3 here is CAISESNIAGREQFF. CDR3 sequence (DNA): TGTGCCATCAGTGAGTCGAACATAGCGGGGAGGGAGCAGTTCTTC.

The chain recombines TRBV18 with TRBJ1-1; D remains unclear. This CDR3 region has 13 residues. The germline V and J ends were trimmed by 4 bases and 4 bases, with 10 bases remaining between them. Germline lookup yields CDR1 KGHSH and CDR2 LQKENI. The CDR3 here is CASSLGQGTEAFF. DNA of the CDR3: TGTGCCAGCTCACTGGGCCAAGGCACTGAAGCTTTCTTT.

The chain is built from TRBV6-1 and TRBJ1-5; 8 nucleotides line up with TRBD1. Germline CDR1 is MNHNS and CDR2 is SASEGT. The junction had 6 bases not matched to a gene; V was cut back by 6 bases and J by 2 bases. This CDR3 comprises 15 residues. The CDR3 region has the DNA TGTGCCAGCAGCCGGACAGGGAGAGGCAATCAGCCCCAGCATTTT. Its translation: CASSRTGRGNQPQHF.

In nucleotides, the CDR3 is TGTGCCAGTATGTCTCAGGGCGCCCGTGGCTCTGAAGCTTTCTTT. It yields the protein CASMSQGARGSEAFF. V gene TRBV19 combines with J gene TRBJ1-1; tentative D call: TRBD1 (5 bases). The CDR3 sequence is 15 residues long. V was clipped by 7 bases and J by 6 bases, with 21 bases between them. Germline CDR1 and CDR2: LNHDA and SQIVND (reference sequence).

The chain couples TRBV6-5 to TRBJ2-2; D is unclear. The germline CDR1 and CDR2 sequences are MNHEY and SVGAGI. With 3 bases removed from V and 6 bases from J, the gap between germline ends came to 8 bases. The CDR3 is made up of 13 amino acids. The CDR3 nucleotides are TGTGCCAGCAGTTATTCCCGGGCCGGGGAGCTGTTTTTT. Translating it yields CASSYSRAGELFF.

This rearrangement joins TRBV5-1 to TRBJ1-6; 9 positions agree with TRBD1. The CDR3 extends over 20 amino acids. V shed 3 bases, J shed 0 bases, and the junction held 13 bases outside the gene matches. Germline CDR1 is SGHRS and CDR2 is YFSETQ. Here the CDR3 DNA reads TGCGCCAGCAGCTCTGGTACAGGGGGCCCCACCAGCTCCTATAATTCACCCCTCCACTTT. Translation gives CASSSGTGGPTSSYNSPLHF.

This clone was detected only once. This sequence joins TRBV9 and TRBJ2-7; TRBD1 aligns across 7 bases. Germline V lookup: CDR1 SGDLS, CDR2 YYNGEE. J gave up 7 bases and V 0 bases, and 7 bases lay outside the gene matches. This CDR3 has 14 amino acids. The CDR3 protein is CASSVGEGGREQYF. The CDR3 nucleotides read TGTGCCAGCAGCGTAGGGGAAGGGGGCCGTGAGCAGTACTTC.

The genes are TRBV6-6 and TRBJ1-4, with D possibly matching TRBD1 (5 bases). CDR1 and CDR2 (germline): MNHNY, SVGAGI (reference sequence). The CDR3 spans 15 residues. V gave up 2 bases and J gave up 2 bases, with 9 bases separating them. CDR3 residues: CASSYRQTTNEKLFF. The CDR3 nucleotides are TGTGCCAGCAGTTACCGACAGACCACTAATGAAAAACTGTTTTTT.

The J gene is TRBJ2-3, the V gene TRBV12-5; 8 bases fit TRBD1. This CDR3 contains 18 residues. In germline, CDR1 is LGHNT, CDR2 FRNRAP. V was pared by 6 bases and J by 0 bases, with 14 bases of the junction left unmatched. In nucleotides, the CDR3 is TGTGCTAGTGGCTCAACCTACACAGGGGGAACCAGCACAGATACGCAGTATTTT. Amino acids: CASGSTYTGGTSTDTQYF.

The chain links TRBV5-1 to TRBJ1-2; 7 bases are a match to TRBD1. Germline values: CDR1 SGHRS, CDR2 YFSETQ. The CDR3 is 14 residues long. After removal of 0 bases from V and 7 bases from J, the junction contained 6 bases not matched to a gene. This CDR3 reads CASSLETGMGGYTF. DNA for the CDR3: TGCGCCAGCAGCTTGGAGACAGGGATGGGTGGCTACACCTTC.

The chain links TRBV5-4 to TRBJ2-5; D remains unclear. Germline V lookup: CDR1 SGHNT, CDR2 YYREEE (reference sequence). The V gene lost 1 base and the J gene lost 3 bases, with 10 bases spanning the gap. The CDR3 is made up of 14 amino acids. CDR3 residues: CASSLFQIKETQYF. The CDR3 DNA follows: TGTGCCAGCAGCTTGTTCCAGATTAAAGAGACCCAGTACTTC.

The chain is built from TRBV10-3 and TRBJ1-5; unclear D gene. The CDR3 consists of 15 residues. Germline CDR1 ENHRY, CDR2 SYGVKD. Trimming took off 0 bases at V and 1 base at J, with 7 bases between the two ends. CDR3 sequence: CAISESLSSNQPQHF. CDR3 nucleotide sequence: TGTGCCATCAGTGAGTCGTTGTCGAGCAATCAGCCCCAGCATTTT.

The chain is built from TRBV30 and TRBJ1-3; 7 bases are a match to TRBD1. Trimming removed 8 bases from V and 4 bases from J; junction bases left unmatched: 5. The CDR3 covers 12 residues. Germline V lookup: CDR1 GTSNPN, CDR2 SVGIG (reference sequence). In nucleotides, the CDR3 is TGTGCCGTCCACAGGGGAGGAAACACCATATATTTT. Its protein product is CAVHRGGNTIYF.

The rearrangement joins TRBV2 to TRBJ2-7; 8 bases fit TRBD2. The length of the CDR3 is 15 residues. J lost 1 base, V lost 7 bases, and 9 bases had no gene match. Germline CDR1 is SNHLY and CDR2 is FYNNEI. CDR3 protein: CASKVLTSVSYEQYF. CDR3 coding DNA: TGTGCCAGCAAGGTCTTGACTAGCGTGTCCTACGAGCAGTACTTC. The whole variable domain, remainder taken from reference TRBV2 and TRBJ2-7, is EPEVTQTPSHQVTQMGQEVILRCVPISNHLYFYWYRQILGQKVEFLVSFYNNEISEKSEIFDDQFSVERPDGSNFTLKIRSTKLEDSAMYFCASKVLTSVSYEQYFGPGTRLTVT.

V gene TRBV6-5 combines with J gene TRBJ2-5, with D perhaps TRBD1 (5 bases). CDR3 length equals 13 residues. In germline, CDR1 is MNHEY, CDR2 SVGAGI. The germline V and J ends were trimmed by 8 bases and 5 bases, with 15 bases remaining between them. In DNA, the CDR3 is TGTGCCAGCTGCAGGGTAATGGGTGAGACCCAGTACTTC. This sequence encodes CASCRVMGETQYF.

The chain carries TRBV27 and TRBJ1-1; tentative D call: TRBD1 (6 bases). This CDR3 contains 14 residues. Germline CDR1 MNHEY, CDR2 SMNVEV (reference sequence). V lost 2 bases and J 3 bases, leaving 10 bases between the germline ends. CDR3 loop: CASSLQGMHTEAFF. The CDR3 DNA reads as TGTGCCAGCAGTTTACAGGGGATGCACACTGAAGCTTTCTTT.

The chain recombines TRBV7-9 with TRBJ1-3; D ambiguous. The CDR3 spans 15 residues. Trimming stripped 5 bases from V and 0 bases from J, with 11 bases between. Germline V gene sequence: CDR1 SEHNR, CDR2 FQNEAQ (reference sequence). The CDR3 DNA reads TGTGCCAGCAGCCCGAAACGGTACTCTGGAAACACCATATATTTT. Translating gives CASSPKRYSGNTIYF.

The V gene is TRBV5-1, the J gene TRBJ2-1; 9 bases are shared with TRBD1. Trimming removed 4 bases from V and 5 bases from J; junction bases left unmatched: 4. In germline, CDR1 is SGHRS, CDR2 YFSETQ. CDR3 length: 14 amino acids. The CDR3 DNA reads TGCGCCAGCAGCCCAAGGACAGGGGACAATGAGCAGTTCTTC. As protein: CASSPRTGDNEQFF.